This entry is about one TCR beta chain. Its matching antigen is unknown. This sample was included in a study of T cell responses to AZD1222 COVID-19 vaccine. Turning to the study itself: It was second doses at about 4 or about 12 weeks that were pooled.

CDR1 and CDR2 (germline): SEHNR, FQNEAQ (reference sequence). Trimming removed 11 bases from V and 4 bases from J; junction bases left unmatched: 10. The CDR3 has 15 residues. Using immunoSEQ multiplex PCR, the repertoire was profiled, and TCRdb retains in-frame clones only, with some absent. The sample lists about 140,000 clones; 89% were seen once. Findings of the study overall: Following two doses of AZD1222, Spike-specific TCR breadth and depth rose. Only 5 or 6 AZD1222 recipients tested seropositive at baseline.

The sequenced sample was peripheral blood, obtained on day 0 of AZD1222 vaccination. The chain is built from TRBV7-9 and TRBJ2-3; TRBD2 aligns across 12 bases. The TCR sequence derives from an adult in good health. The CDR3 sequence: CASRRLAGVADTQYF. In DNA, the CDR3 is TGTGCCTCGCGCCGACTAGCGGGAGTGGCAGATACGCAGTATTTT.